This TCR beta chain appears in the sequencing data of a study of T cell repertoires in cytomegalovirus infection. As to this clonotype: Its antigen is currently unknown.

The trim removed 8 bases at V and 6 bases at J, leaving 5 bases unmatched. CDR1 is LNHDA, CDR2 SQIVND, per germline (reference sequence). This CDR3 is 12 amino acids long. In TCRdb, the reads were re-called with MiXCR into one record per CDR3 protein. The sample consists of some 99,000 distinct CDR3 sequences, 29% of them appearing once. The chain is built from TRBV19 and TRBJ2-3; 7 bases are shared with TRBD2. This TCR was recovered from a human donor in good health (CMV status not recorded). Some clones in this sample may be carry-over from other donors' samples. Sequenced material: CD8+ T cells from cultured PBMCs, taken from culture after CMV antigen stimulation. The DNA for the CDR3 is TGTGCCAGTCGGTCCGGGGGGGATACGCAGTATTTT. Its translation: CASRSGGDTQYF.